This T cell receptor (beta chain) was observed in a study of blood T cell repertoires in COVID-19. The overall study: The United States, Italy and Spain supplied acute and convalescent COVID-19 samples. PBMCs, B-cell-depleted T cells, or T cells were the source of the cDNA or gDNA that made up the material.

Profiling relied on immunoSEQ multiplex PCR, and the TCRdb table lists in-frame clones only, not all of them. The repertoire has about 310,000 clones, roughly 87% of them found once; the top ten carry 1%. In germline, CDR1 is MNHNY, CDR2 SVGAGI (reference sequence). V dropped 2 bases and J dropped 8 bases, with 12 bases sitting between them. The CDR3 has 13 amino acids. This clonotype originated in a man between 50 and 59 years old with active or convalescent COVID-19. The chain couples TRBV6-6 to TRBJ1-2; D call uncertain. The source material was peripheral blood. Written as DNA, the CDR3 is TGTGCCAGCAGTTACAGTCCGGAGGGAGGCTACACCTTC. Protein: CASSYSPEGGYTF.